The next 3 T cell receptor beta chains were all read from a single sample in a study of blood T cells in healthy people across ages. The use of a sample-barcoded 5' primer and a J-beta primer mix characterized a second PCR of roughly 6 to 12 cycles. MiXCR was run by TCRdb on the 5' RACE reads, yielding one entry per CDR3 protein. Among 900,000 to 950,000 distinct CDR3 sequences, 25% to 30% were seen once, and the ten largest hold 10% to 13%. This sample was shared with a second study, whose subject was T cells of mothers and their children.

Sequencing was carried out using blood. The receptors were gathered from a woman aged 40 to 50 in good health.

This sequence joins TRBV29-1 and TRBJ1-1, with no clear D. V lost 1 base and J 4 bases, leaving 10 bases between the germline ends. The CDR3 length is 13 residues. Germline CDR1 SQVTM, CDR2 ANQGSEA. The CDR3 loop reads CSVEAGVGTEAFF. Written as DNA, the CDR3 is TGCAGCGTTGAAGCCGGAGTCGGCACTGAAGCTTTCTTT.

The gene calls are TRBV15 and TRBJ2-1; D gene ambiguous. The length of the CDR3 is 13 residues. Germline-derived CDR1 and CDR2 are LNHNV and YYDKDF (reference sequence). Between the trimmed V and J ends, which lost 6 bases and 7 bases, there was a span of 13 bases. DNA for the CDR3: TGTGCCACCAGTCAGATGTGGAGTAATGAGCAGTTCTTC. Its protein is CATSQMWSNEQFF.

This clonotype was counted between two and nine times. This chain links TRBV12-3 or TRBV12-4 with TRBJ1-2; 7 nucleotides agree with TRBD1. The junction had 16 bases not matched to a gene; V was cut back by 7 bases and J by 5 bases. The CDR3 is 16 residues long. CDR3 nucleotide sequence: TGTGCCAGCACCTACCGGGACAGTAGGATCATTTATGGCTACACCTTC. Its protein is CASTYRDSRIIYGYTF.